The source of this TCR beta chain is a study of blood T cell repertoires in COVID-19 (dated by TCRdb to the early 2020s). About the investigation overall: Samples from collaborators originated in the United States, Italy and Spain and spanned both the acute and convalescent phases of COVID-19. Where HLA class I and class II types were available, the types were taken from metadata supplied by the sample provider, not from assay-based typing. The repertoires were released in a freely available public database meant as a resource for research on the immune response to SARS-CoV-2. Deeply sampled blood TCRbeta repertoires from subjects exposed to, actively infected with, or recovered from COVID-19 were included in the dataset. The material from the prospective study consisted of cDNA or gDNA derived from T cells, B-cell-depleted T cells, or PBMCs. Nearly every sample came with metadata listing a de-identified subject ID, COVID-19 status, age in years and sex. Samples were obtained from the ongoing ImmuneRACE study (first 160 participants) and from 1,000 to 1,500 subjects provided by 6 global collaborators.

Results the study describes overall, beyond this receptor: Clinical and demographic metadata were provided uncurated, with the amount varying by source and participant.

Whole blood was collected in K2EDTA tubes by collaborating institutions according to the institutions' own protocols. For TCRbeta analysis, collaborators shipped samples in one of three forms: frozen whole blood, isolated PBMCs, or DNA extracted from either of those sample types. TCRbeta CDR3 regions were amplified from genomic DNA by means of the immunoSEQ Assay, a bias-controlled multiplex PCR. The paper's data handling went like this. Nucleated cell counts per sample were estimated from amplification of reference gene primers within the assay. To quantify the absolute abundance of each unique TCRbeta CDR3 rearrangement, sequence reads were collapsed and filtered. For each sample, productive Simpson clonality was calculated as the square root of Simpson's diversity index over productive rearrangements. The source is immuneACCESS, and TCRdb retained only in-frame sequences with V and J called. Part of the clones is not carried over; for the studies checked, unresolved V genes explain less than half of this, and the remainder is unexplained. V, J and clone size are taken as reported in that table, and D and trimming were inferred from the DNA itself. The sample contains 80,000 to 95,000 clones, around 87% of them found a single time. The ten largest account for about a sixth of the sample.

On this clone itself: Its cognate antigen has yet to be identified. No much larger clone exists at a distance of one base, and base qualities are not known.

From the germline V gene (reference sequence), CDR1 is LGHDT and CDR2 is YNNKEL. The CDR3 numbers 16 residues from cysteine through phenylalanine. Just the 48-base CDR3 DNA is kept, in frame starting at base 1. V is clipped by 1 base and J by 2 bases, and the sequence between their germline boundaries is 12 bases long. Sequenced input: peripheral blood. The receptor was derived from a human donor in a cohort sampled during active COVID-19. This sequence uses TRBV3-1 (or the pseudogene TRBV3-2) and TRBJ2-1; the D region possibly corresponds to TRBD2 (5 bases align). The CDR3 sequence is CASSQVGRAAYNEQFF. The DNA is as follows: TGTGCCAGCAGCCAAGTCGGGCGGGCCGCCTACAATGAGCAGTTCTTC.